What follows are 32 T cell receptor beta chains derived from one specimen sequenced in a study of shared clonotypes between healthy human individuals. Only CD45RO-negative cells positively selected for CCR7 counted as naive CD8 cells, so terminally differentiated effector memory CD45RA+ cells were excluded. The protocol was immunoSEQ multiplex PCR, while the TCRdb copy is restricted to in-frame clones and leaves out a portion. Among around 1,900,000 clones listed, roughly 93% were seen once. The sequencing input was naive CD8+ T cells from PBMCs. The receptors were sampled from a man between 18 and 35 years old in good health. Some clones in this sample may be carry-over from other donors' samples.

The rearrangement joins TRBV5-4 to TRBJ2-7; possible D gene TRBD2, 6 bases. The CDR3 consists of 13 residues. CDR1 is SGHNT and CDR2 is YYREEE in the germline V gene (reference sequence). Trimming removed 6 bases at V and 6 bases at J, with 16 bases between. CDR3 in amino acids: CASTRGPEGEQYF. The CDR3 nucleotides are TGTGCCAGCACCAGAGGACCGGAGGGCGAGCAGTACTTC. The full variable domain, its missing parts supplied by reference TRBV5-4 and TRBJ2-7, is ETGVTQSPTHLIKTRGQQVTLRCSSQSGHNTVSWYQQALGQGPQFIFQYYREEENGRGNFPPRFSGLQFPNYSSELNVNALELDDSALYLCASTRGPEGEQYFGPGTRLTVT.

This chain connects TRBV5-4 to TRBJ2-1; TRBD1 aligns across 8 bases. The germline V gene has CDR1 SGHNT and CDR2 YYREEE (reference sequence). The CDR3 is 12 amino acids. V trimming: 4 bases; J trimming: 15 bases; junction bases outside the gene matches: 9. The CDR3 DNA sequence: TGTGCCAGCAGCGCTAACAGGGGGGTCGGGTTCTTC. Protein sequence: CASSANRGVGFF.

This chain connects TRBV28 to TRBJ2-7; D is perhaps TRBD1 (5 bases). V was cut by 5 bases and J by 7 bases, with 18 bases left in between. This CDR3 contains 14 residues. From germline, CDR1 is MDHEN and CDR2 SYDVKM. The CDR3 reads CASSLRGIRAEQYF. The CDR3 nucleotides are TGTGCCAGCAGTCTAAGGGGTATCAGGGCGGAGCAGTACTTC. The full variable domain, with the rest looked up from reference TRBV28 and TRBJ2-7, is DVKVTQSSRYLVKRTGEKVFLECVQDMDHENMFWYRQDPGLGLRLIYFSYDVKMKEKGDIPEGYSVSREKKERFSLILESASTNQTSMYLCASSLRGIRAEQYFGPGTRLTVT.

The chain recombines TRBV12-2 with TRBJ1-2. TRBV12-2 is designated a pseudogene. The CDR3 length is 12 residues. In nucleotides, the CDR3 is TGTGCAAGTCGCCCGAATTACTATGGCTACACCTTC. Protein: CASRPNYYGYTF.

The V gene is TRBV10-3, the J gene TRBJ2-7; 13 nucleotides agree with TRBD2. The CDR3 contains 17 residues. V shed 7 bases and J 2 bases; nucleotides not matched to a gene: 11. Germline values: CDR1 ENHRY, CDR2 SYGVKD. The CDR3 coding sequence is TGTGCCATCACTGAAGGACTAGCGGGAGCTGGGGCCTACGAGCAGTACTTC. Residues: CAITEGLAGAGAYEQYF.

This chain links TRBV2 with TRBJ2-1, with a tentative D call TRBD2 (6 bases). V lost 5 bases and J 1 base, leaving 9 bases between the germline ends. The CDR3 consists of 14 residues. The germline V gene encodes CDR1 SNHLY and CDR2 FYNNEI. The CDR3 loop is CASSTGTSYNEQFF. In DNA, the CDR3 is TGTGCCAGCAGTACCGGGACTTCCTACAATGAGCAGTTCTTC.

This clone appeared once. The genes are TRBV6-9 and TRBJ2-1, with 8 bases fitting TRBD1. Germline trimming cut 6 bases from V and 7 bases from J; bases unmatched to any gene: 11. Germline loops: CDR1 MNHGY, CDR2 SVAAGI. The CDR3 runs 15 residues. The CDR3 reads CASRPWTGMGNEQFF. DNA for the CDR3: TGTGCCAGCAGACCATGGACAGGGATGGGAAATGAGCAGTTCTTC.

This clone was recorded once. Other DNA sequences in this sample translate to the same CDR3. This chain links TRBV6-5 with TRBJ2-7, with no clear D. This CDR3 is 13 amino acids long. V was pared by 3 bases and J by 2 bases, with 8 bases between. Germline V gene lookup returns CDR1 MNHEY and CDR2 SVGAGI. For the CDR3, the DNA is TGTGCCAGCAGTTATTATCCTACCTACGAGCAGTACTTC. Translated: CASSYYPTYEQYF.

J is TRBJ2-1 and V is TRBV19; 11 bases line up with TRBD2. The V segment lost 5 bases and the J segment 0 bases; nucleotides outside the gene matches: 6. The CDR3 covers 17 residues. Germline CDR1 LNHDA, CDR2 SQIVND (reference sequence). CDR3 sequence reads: CASSFPTSGISYNEQFF. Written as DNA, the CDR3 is TGTGCCAGTAGTTTTCCGACTAGCGGGATCTCCTACAATGAGCAGTTCTTC.

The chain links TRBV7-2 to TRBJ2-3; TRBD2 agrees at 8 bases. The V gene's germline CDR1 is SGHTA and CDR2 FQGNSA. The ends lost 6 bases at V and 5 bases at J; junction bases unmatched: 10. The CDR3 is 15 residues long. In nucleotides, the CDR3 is TGTGCCAGCAGGCCCCGGGGGGGGGCGAAAGATACGCAGTATTTT. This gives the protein CASRPRGGAKDTQYF.

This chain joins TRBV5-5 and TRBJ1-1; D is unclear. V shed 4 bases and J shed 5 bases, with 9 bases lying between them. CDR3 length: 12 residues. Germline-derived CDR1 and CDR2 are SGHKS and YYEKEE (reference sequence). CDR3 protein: CASSPTGTEAFF. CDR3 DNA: TGTGCCAGCAGCCCGACGGGGACTGAAGCTTTCTTT.

Here the CDR3 reads CASSHGGRGETQYF. The CDR3 bases are TGTGCCAGCAGCCATGGAGGGAGAGGAGAGACCCAGTACTTC. The chain joins TRBV14 to TRBJ2-5, with D perhaps TRBD2 (6 bases). The V end was cut by 3 bases, the J end by 4 bases, with 12 bases between. The CDR3 consists of 14 residues. Germline CDR1 SGHDN, CDR2 FVKESK.

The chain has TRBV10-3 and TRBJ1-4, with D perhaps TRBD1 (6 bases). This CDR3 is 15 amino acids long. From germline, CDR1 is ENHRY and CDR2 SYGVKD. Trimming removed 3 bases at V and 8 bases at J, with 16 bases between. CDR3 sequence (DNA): TGTGCCATCAGTGAACAGGGCGGCGGAGGAGAAAAACTGTTTTTT. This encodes CAISEQGGGGEKLFF.

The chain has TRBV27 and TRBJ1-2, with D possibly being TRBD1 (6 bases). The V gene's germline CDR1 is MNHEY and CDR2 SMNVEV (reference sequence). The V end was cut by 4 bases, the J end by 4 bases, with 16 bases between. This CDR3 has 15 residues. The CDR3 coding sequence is TGTGCCAGCAGTTCCTTCTCTAGGGACACCTATGGCTACACCTTC. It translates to CASSSFSRDTYGYTF.

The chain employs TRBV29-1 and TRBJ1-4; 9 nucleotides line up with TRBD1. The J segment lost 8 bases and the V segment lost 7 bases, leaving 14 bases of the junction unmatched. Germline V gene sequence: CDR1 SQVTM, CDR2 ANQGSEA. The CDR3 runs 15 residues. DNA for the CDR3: TGCAGCGCTCAGACAGGGGGACTAAGTGGGGAAAAACTGTTTTTT. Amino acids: CSAQTGGLSGEKLFF.

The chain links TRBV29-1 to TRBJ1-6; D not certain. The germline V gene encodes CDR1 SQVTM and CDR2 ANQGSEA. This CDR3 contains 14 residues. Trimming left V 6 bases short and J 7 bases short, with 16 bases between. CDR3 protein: CSVQEGLLNSPLHF. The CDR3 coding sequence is TGCAGCGTCCAGGAAGGCCTGTTGAATTCACCCCTCCACTTT. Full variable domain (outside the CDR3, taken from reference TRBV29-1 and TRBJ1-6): SAVISQKPSRDICQRGTSLTIQCQVDSQVTMMFWYRQQPGQSLTLIATANQGSEATYESGFVIDKFPISRPNLTFSTLTVSNMSPEDSSIYLCSVQEGLLNSPLHFGNGTRLTVT.

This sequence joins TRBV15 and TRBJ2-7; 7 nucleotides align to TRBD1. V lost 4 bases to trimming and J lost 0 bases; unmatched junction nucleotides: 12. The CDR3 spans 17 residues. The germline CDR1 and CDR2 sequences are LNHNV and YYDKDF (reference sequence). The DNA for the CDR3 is TGTGCCACCAGCACCAGACAGGGACCCGTACCCTCCTACGAGCAGTACTTC. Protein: CATSTRQGPVPSYEQYF.

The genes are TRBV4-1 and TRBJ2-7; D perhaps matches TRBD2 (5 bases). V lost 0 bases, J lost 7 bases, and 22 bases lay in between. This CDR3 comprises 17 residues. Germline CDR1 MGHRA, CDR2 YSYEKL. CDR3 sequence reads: CASSQDMGDARRGEQYF. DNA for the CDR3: TGCGCCAGCAGCCAAGATATGGGAGACGCACGCCGAGGGGAGCAGTACTTC.

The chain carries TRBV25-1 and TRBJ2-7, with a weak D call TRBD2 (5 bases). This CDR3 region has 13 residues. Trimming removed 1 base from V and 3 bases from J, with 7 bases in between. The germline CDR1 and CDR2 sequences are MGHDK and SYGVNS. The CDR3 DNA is TGTGCCAGCAGTGAATTCGGGGACTACGAGCAGTACTTC. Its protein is CASSEFGDYEQYF.

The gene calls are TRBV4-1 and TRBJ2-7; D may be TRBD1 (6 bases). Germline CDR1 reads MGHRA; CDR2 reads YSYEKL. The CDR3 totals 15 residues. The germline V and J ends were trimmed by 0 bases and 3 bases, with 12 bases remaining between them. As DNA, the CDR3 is TGCGCCAGCAGCCAAGATGGCAGGGGCTACTACGAGCAGTACTTC. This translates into CASSQDGRGYYEQYF.

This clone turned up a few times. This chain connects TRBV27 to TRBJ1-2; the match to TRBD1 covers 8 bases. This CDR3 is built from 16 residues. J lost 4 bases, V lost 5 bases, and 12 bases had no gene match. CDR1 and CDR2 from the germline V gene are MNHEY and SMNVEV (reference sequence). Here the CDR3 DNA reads TGTGCCAGCAGTCCGCGACAGGGGCGTGTTGGCTATGGCTACACCTTC. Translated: CASSPRQGRVGYGYTF.

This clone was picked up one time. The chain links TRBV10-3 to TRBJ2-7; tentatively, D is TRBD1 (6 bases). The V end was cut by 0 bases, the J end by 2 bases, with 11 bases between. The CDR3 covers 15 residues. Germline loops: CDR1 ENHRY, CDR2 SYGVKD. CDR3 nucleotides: TGTGCCATCAGTGAGTCCTCGGCAGGGGCCTACGAGCAGTACTTC. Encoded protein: CAISESSAGAYEQYF.

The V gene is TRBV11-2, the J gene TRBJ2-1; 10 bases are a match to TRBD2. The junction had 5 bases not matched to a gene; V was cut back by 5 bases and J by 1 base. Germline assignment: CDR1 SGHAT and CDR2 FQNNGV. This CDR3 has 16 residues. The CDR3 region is CASSNRSGRSYNEQFF. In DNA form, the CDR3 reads TGTGCCAGCAGCAACCGTAGCGGGAGGTCCTACAATGAGCAGTTCTTC.

The CDR3 sequence is CASTRQGAYEQYF. CDR3 DNA: TGTGCCAGCACTCGGCAGGGGGCGTACGAGCAGTACTTC. V gene TRBV2 combines with J gene TRBJ2-7; 8 bases map to TRBD1. This CDR3 spans 13 amino acids. Germline values: CDR1 SNHLY, CDR2 FYNNEI. V gave up 7 bases and J gave up 4 bases; unmatched junction bases: 6.

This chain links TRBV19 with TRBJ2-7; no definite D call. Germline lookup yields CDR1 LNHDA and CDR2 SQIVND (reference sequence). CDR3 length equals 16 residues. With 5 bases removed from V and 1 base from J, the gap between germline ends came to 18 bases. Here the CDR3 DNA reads TGTGCCAGTAGTGGCTCTCAGACCCATTTTTCCTACGAGCAGTACTTC. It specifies CASSGSQTHFSYEQYF.

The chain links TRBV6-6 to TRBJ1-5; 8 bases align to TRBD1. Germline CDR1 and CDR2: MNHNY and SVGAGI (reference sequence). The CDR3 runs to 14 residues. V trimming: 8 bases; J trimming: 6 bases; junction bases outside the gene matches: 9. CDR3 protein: CASAAGGEVQPQHF. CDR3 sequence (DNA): TGTGCCAGCGCGGCAGGGGGCGAGGTTCAGCCCCAGCATTTT.

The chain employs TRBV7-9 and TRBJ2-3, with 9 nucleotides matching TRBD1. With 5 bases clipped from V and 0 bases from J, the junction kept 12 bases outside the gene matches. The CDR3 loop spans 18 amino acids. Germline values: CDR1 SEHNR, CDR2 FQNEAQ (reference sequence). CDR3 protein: CASSPYSTGGGSTDTQYF. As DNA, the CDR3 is TGTGCCAGCAGCCCCTACTCGACAGGGGGTGGGAGCACAGATACGCAGTATTTT.

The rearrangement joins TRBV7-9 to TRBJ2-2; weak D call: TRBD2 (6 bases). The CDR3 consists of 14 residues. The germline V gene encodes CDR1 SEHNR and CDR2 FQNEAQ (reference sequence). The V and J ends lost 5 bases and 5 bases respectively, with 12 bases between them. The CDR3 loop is CASSRLETTGELFF. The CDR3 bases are TGTGCCAGCAGCCGACTAGAAACTACCGGGGAGCTGTTTTTT.

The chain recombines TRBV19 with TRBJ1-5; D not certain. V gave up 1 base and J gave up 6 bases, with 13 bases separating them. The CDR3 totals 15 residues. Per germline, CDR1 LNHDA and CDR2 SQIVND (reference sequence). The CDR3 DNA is TGTGCCAGTAGTATAGGATTCCGCGGGGTTCAGCCCCAGCATTTT. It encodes CASSIGFRGVQPQHF.

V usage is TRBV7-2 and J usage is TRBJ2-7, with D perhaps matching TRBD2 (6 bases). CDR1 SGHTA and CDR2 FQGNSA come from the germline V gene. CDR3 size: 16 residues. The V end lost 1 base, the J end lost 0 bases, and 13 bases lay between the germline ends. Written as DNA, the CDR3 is TGTGCCAGCAGCTTAGAGGTAGCGGCTAGCTCCTACGAGCAGTACTTC. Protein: CASSLEVAASSYEQYF.

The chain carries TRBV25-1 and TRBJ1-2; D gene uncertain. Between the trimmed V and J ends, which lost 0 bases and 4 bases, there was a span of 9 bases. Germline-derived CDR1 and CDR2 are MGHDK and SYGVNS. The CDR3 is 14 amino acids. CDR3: CASSEYSDIYGYTF. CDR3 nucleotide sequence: TGTGCCAGCAGTGAATATTCTGATATCTATGGCTACACCTTC.

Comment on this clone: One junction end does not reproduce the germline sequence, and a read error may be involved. For the CDR3, the DNA is TGTGCCAGCAGTCACTCTCCTCCGGGTACTGAAGCTTTCTTT. Amino acid sequence: CASSHSPPGTEAFF. The V gene is TRBV6-5, the J gene TRBJ1-1; no reliable D call. From germline, CDR1 is MNHEY and CDR2 SVGAGI. The CDR3 sequence is 14 residues long.